The 16 T cell receptor beta chains below all came from one sample that was sequenced in a study of identical twins. TCRdb called the 5' RACE reads again in MiXCR, with one record for every CDR3 protein. Of fewer than 500,000 distinct CDR3 sequences in the sample, around an eighth are singletons; the top ten hold about 1%. The same data also contributed to another study, on yellow fever vaccine responses in identical twins.

Sequencing used CD4+ T cells sorted from blood. Receptors were obtained from a woman under 30 in good health.

This clonotype has only a few counts. The J gene is TRBJ2-3, the V gene TRBV7-2; D is perhaps TRBD2 (7 bases). The ends were cut back, 5 bases at V and 5 bases at J, with 20 bases in the middle. In germline, CDR1 is SGHTA, CDR2 FQGNSA. The CDR3 has 16 residues. This chain's CDR3 is CASSQDGGPGGDTQYF. As DNA, the CDR3 is TGTGCCAGCAGCCAAGACGGGGGGCCGGGTGGAGATACGCAGTATTTT.

This chain uses TRBV11-2 with TRBJ2-5, with 10 bases that match TRBD1. V lost 6 bases, J lost 2 bases, and 9 bases stayed unmatched. Germline lookup yields CDR1 SGHAT and CDR2 FQNNGV. CDR3 size: 16 residues. CDR3: CASRNPGQGRQETQYF. As DNA, the CDR3 is TGTGCCAGCAGGAATCCGGGACAGGGGAGGCAAGAGACCCAGTACTTC. Full variable domain (outside the CDR3, taken from reference TRBV11-2 and TRBJ2-5): EAGVAQSPRYKIIEKRQSVAFWCNPISGHATLYWYQQILGQGPKLLIQFQNNGVVDDSQLPKDRFSAERLKGVDSTLKIQPAKLEDSAVYLCASRNPGQGRQETQYFGPGTRLLVL.

The J gene is TRBJ2-5, the V gene TRBV10-3, with 8 bases matching TRBD2. Germline lookup yields CDR1 ENHRY and CDR2 SYGVKD. The CDR3 is made up of 15 amino acids. V lost 5 bases to trimming and J lost 2 bases; unmatched junction nucleotides: 7. The CDR3 nucleotides read TGTGCCATCAGTAGCCCTAGCGGGCCTCAAGAGACCCAGTACTTC. It yields the protein CAISSPSGPQETQYF.

This clonotype was counted between two and nine times. This sequence joins TRBV6-2 or TRBV6-3 and TRBJ2-7; D is tentatively TRBD1 or TRBD2 (6 bases each). The germline V and J ends were trimmed by 6 bases and 5 bases, with 23 bases remaining between them. The germline V gene has CDR1 MNHEY and CDR2 SVGEGT. The CDR3 is 16 residues long. The CDR3 spells CASRQPLGGRYNEQYF. CDR3 in DNA: TGTGCCAGCAGGCAGCCCCTCGGGGGCAGGTATAACGAGCAGTACTTC.

The sample holds many counts of this clonotype. This chain joins TRBV5-1 and TRBJ2-7; no firm D call. Trimming cost V 4 bases and J 4 bases, with 6 bases left between them. From germline, CDR1 is SGHRS and CDR2 YFSETQ. This CDR3 region has 11 residues. CDR3 amino acids: CASSVGYEQYF. The CDR3 DNA sequence: TGCGCCAGCAGCGTCGGGTACGAGCAGTACTTC.

This clonotype was counted ten times or more. V and J are TRBV5-1 and TRBJ2-3, with D maybe TRBD2 (6 bases). V was trimmed by 4 bases and J by 3 bases, leaving 15 bases between them. The length of the CDR3 is 15 residues. CDR1 and CDR2 (germline): SGHRS, YFSETQ. Here the CDR3 DNA reads TGCGCCAGCAGCCCGCTAGCGACGGGGACAGATACGCAGTATTTT. Its protein is CASSPLATGTDTQYF.

The chain couples TRBV2 to TRBJ2-5; D unresolved. CDR1 and CDR2 (germline): SNHLY, FYNNEI. Trimming cost V 5 bases and J 4 bases, with 14 bases left between them. The CDR3 consists of 14 residues. The CDR3 DNA is TGTGCCAGCAGTCGTCAGGCCGTGGGAGAGACCCAGTACTTC. It yields the protein CASSRQAVGETQYF.

This chain joins TRBV3-1 and TRBJ2-1; 7 bases are a match to TRBD1. V trimming: 5 bases; J trimming: 2 bases; junction bases outside the gene matches: 6. The CDR3 sequence is 15 residues long. Per the germline V gene, CDR1 is LGHDT and CDR2 is YNNKEL (reference sequence). Written as DNA, the CDR3 is TGTGCCAGCAGCAATACCGGGACAGCCTACAATGAGCAGTTCTTC. Translation gives CASSNTGTAYNEQFF.

J is TRBJ2-6 and V is TRBV29-1, with TRBD1 matching over 12 bases. Germline CDR1 reads SQVTM; CDR2 reads ANQGSEA. V gave up 6 bases and J gave up 3 bases; unmatched junction bases: 6. CDR3 length equals 16 residues. CDR3 in DNA: TGCAGCGTCTGGGACAGGGGGCCAGATGGGGCCAACGTCCTGACTTTC. It specifies CSVWDRGPDGANVLTF. Full variable domain (rest looked up from reference TRBV29-1 and TRBJ2-6): SAVISQKPSRDICQRGTSLTIQCQVDSQVTMMFWYRQQPGQSLTLIATANQGSEATYESGFVIDKFPISRPNLTFSTLTVSNMSPEDSSIYLCSVWDRGPDGANVLTFGAGSRLTVL.

Only a few counts were recorded for this clonotype. The chain uses TRBV7-9 and TRBJ2-7, with a weak D call TRBD1 (6 bases). The CDR3 totals 15 residues. Deletions cut 3 bases from V and 7 bases from J, with 19 bases between. CDR1 SEHNR and CDR2 FQNEAQ come from the germline V gene (reference sequence). CDR3 residues: CASSLGDTSSREQYF. The CDR3 DNA reads TGTGCCAGCAGCTTGGGGGACACCTCAAGCAGGGAGCAGTACTTC.

This clonotype was recorded a few times. The gene calls are TRBV28 and TRBJ1-1; possible D gene TRBD1, 6 bases. V was trimmed by 2 bases and J by 0 bases, leaving 19 bases between them. CDR1 is MDHEN, CDR2 SYDVKM, per germline. CDR3 length: 18 amino acids. The CDR3 DNA sequence: TGTGCCAGCAGTTTAACAACAGGGTTCGTCGATATGAACACTGAAGCTTTCTTT. This sequence encodes CASSLTTGFVDMNTEAFF. Full variable domain (missing parts from reference TRBV28 and TRBJ1-1): DVKVTQSSRYLVKRTGEKVFLECVQDMDHENMFWYRQDPGLGLRLIYFSYDVKMKEKGDIPEGYSVSREKKERFSLILESASTNQTSMYLCASSLTTGFVDMNTEAFFGQGTRLTVV.

This clonotype was seen a few times. V usage is TRBV5-1 and J usage is TRBJ1-2; 12 bases match TRBD1. The V gene's germline CDR1 is SGHRS and CDR2 YFSETQ. The V segment lost 2 bases and the J segment 8 bases; nucleotides outside the gene matches: 7. This CDR3 has 15 amino acids. In nucleotides, the CDR3 is TGCGCCAGCAGCTTAGACCGGGACAGGGGGCACGGCTACACCTTC. It is translated as CASSLDRDRGHGYTF.

This clonotype was seen a few times. The gene calls are TRBV5-6 and TRBJ2-7, with D tentatively TRBD2 (6 bases). CDR1 is SGHDT and CDR2 is YYEEEE in the germline V gene. V was cut by 1 base and J by 0 bases, with 11 bases left in between. This CDR3 spans 15 amino acids. The CDR3 nucleotides are TGTGCCAGCAGCTTGCTCGGGGGTGACTCCTACGAGCAGTACTTC. Encoded protein: CASSLLGGDSYEQYF.

There are a few counts of this clonotype. One junction end disagrees with the germline gene, perhaps due to a read error. J is TRBJ2-2 and V is TRBV7-7; a possible D gene is TRBD2 (6 bases). Germline V gene sequence: CDR1 SSHAT, CDR2 FNYEAQ (reference sequence). This CDR3 has 14 amino acids. CDR3 residues: CASSLADVHGELFF. DNA for the CDR3: TGTGCTAGCAGCTTAGCGGACGTACACGGGGAGCTGTTTTTT.

This clonotype was seen at least ten times. This chain uses TRBV12-3 or TRBV12-4 with TRBJ1-1, with D possibly being TRBD1 (5 bases). The CDR3 loop spans 13 amino acids. The V end was cut by 5 bases, the J end by 10 bases, with 17 bases between. In DNA, the CDR3 is TGTGCCAGCAGTCCCCCTTTTACGCAGGGAGCTTTCTTT. Translating gives CASSPPFTQGAFF.

The rearrangement links TRBV29-1 to TRBJ2-1, with D perhaps matching TRBD1 or TRBD2 (5 bases each). From germline, CDR1 is SQVTM and CDR2 ANQGSEA. Trimming took 6 bases from V and 6 from J, leaving 9 bases between them. This CDR3 region has 11 residues. Here the CDR3 reads CSVGERNEQFF. In nucleotides, the CDR3 is TGCAGCGTGGGGGAGCGCAATGAGCAGTTCTTC.